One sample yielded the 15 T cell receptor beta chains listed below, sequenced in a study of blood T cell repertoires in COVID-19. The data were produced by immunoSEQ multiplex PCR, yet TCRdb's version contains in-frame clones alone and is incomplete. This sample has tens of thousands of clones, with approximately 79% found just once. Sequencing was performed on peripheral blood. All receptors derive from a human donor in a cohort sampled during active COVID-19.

CDR3 residues: CASSPGTAPPYEQYF. CDR3 in DNA: TGCGCCAGCAGCCCAGGGACAGCGCCTCCCTACGAGCAGTACTTC. The rearrangement joins TRBV4-3 to TRBJ2-7; 7 bases are shared with TRBD1. The CDR3 length is 15 residues. J gave up 2 bases and V 4 bases, and 8 bases lay outside the gene matches. Germline V CDR1 and CDR2: LGHNA, YSLEER.

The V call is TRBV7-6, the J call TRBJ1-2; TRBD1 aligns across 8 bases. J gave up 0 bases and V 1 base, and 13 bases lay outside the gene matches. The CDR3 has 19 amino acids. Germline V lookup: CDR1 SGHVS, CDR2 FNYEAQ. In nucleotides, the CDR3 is TGTGCCAGCAGCTTAGGGGTGGGTCTCGACAGGGGCCCTAACTATGGCTACACCTTC. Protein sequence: CASSLGVGLDRGPNYGYTF.

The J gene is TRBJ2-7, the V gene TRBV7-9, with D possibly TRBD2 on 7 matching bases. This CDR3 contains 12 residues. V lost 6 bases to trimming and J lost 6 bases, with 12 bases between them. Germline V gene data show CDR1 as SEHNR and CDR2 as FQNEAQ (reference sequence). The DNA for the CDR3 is TGTGCCAGCAGTTCGGGGGGCGCCGAGCAGTACTTC. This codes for CASSSGGAEQYF.

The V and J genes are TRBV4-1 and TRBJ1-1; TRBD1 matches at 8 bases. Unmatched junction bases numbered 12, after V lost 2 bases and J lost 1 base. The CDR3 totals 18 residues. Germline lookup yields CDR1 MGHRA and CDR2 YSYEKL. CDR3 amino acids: CASSQSRGRVLGNTEAFF. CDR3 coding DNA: TGCGCCAGCAGCCAATCCAGGGGGCGCGTGTTGGGGAACACTGAAGCTTTCTTT.

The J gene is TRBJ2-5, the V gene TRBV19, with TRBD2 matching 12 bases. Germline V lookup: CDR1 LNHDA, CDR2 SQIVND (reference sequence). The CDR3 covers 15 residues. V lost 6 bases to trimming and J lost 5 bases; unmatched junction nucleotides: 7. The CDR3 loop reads CASRQTSGRGETQYF. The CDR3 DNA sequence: TGTGCCAGTAGACAGACTAGCGGGAGAGGGGAGACCCAGTACTTC.

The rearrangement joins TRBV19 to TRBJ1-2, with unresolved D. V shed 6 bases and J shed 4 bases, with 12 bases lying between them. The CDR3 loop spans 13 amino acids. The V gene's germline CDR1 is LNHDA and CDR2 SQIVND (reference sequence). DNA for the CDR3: TGTGCCAGTAGCGCGAGCGGGATCTATGGCTACACCTTC. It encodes CASSASGIYGYTF.

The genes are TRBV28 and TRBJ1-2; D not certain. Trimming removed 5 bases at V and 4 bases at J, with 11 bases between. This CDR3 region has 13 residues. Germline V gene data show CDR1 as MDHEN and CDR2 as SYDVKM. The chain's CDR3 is CASSKQVSYGYTF. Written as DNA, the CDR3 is TGTGCCAGCAGTAAGCAGGTTTCCTATGGCTACACCTTC.

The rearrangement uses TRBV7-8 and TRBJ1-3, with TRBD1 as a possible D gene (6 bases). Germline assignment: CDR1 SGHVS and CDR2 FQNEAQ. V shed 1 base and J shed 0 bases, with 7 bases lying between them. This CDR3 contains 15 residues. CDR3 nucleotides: TGTGCCAGCAGCTTAGGGGGACACTCTGGAAACACCATATATTTT. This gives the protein CASSLGGHSGNTIYF.

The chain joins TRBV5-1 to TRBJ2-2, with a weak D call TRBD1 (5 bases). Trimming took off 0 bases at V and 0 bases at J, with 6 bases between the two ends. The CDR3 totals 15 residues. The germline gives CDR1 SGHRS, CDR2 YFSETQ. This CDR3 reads CASSLGQTNTGELFF. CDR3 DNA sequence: TGCGCCAGCAGCTTGGGACAGACGAACACCGGGGAGCTGTTTTTT.

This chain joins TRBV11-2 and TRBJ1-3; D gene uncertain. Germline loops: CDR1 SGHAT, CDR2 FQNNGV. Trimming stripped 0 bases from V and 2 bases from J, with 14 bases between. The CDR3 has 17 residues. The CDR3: CASSLDQGLGAGNTIYF. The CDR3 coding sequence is TGTGCCAGCAGCTTAGATCAAGGGCTGGGAGCTGGAAACACCATATATTTT.

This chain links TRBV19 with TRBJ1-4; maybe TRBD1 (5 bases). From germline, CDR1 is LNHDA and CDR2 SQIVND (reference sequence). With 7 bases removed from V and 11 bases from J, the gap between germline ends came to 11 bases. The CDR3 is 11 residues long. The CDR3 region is CASTQGEKLFF. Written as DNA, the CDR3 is TGTGCCAGTACCCAGGGTGAGAAACTGTTTTTT. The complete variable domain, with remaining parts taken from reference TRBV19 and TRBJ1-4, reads DGGITQSPKYLFRKEGQNVTLSCEQNLNHDAMYWYRQDPGQGLRLIYYSQIVNDFQKGDIAEGYSVSREKKESFPLTVTSAQKNPTAFYLCASTQGEKLFFGSGTQLSVL.

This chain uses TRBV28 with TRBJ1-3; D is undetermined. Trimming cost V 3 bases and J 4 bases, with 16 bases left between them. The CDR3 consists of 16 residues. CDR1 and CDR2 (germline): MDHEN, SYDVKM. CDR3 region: CASSFRVPSWGNTIYF. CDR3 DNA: TGTGCCAGCAGTTTTCGAGTACCCTCTTGGGGAAACACCATATATTTT.

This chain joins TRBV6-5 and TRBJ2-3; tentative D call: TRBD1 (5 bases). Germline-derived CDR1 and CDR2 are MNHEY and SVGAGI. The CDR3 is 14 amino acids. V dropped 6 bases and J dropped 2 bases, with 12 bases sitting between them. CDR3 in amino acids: CASRTDTPTDTQYF. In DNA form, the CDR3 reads TGTGCCAGCAGAACGGACACGCCCACAGATACGCAGTATTTT.

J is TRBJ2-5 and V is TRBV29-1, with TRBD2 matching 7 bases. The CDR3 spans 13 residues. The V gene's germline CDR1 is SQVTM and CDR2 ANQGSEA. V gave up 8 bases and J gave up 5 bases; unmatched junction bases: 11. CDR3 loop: CSTRGVGGETQYF. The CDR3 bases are TGCAGCACCCGGGGGGTTGGTGGGGAGACCCAGTACTTC.

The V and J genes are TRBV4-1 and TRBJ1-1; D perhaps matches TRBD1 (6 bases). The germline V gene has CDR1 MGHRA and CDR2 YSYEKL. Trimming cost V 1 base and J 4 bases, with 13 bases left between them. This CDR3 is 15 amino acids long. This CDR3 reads CASSQVRQAGTEAFF. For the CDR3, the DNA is TGCGCCAGCAGCCAAGTTCGACAGGCTGGCACTGAAGCTTTCTTT.